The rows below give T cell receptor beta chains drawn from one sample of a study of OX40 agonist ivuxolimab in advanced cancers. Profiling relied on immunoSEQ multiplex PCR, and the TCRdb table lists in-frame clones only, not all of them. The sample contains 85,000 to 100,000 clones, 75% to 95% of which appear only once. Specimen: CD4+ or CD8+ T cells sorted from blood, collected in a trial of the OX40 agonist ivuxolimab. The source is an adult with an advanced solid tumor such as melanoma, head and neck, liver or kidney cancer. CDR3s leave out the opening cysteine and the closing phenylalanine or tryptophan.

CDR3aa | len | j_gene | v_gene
ASSPRTGTNSNQPQH | 15 | TRBJ1-5 | TRBV7-2
ASSLFAGVTEQY | 12 | TRBJ2-7 | TRBV11-1
ATSGLRGGNTQY | 12 | TRBJ2-3 | TRBV15
ASSLMKGFSTDTQY | 14 | TRBJ2-3 | TRBV5-1
ASRETGASGNTIY | 13 | TRBJ1-3 | TRBV6-1
ASSFRDGYQETQY | 13 | TRBJ2-5 | TRBV7-7
ASSPGGGLEQF | 11 | TRBJ2-1 | TRBV2
ASSLGTEPYEQY | 12 | TRBJ2-7 | TRBV27
ASSPGTSGVNNEQF | 14 | TRBJ2-1 | TRBV27
ASSPPTGSGRTGELF | 15 | TRBJ2-2 | TRBV18
ASSLESSSGRREQY | 14 | TRBJ2-7 | TRBV7-6
ASRLTGGDGYGYT | 13 | TRBJ1-2 | TRBV7-2
ASSWRGGIYEQY | 12 | TRBJ2-7 | TRBV11-2
ASSSTDFYEQY | 11 | TRBJ2-7 | TRBV28
ASSSGGAYNEQF | 12 | TRBJ2-1 | TRBV12-5
ASSYGQHYGYT | 11 | TRBJ1-2 | TRBV6-6
ASSLGVAGMGEQY | 13 | TRBJ2-7 | TRBV5-1
ASSLGQPSPSTDTQY | 15 | TRBJ2-3 | TRBV5-5
ASSGSYPNEKLF | 12 | TRBJ1-4 | TRBV27
ASQLSPLRGWTYNEQF | 16 | TRBJ2-1 | TRBV7-9
ASTPDRSSYNEQF | 13 | TRBJ2-1 | TRBV2
ASSDHPANYGYT | 12 | TRBJ1-2 | TRBV27
ASRGQLTSGQPQH | 13 | TRBJ1-5 | TRBV2
ASTVAETYNEQF | 12 | TRBJ2-1 | TRBV2
ASTGQGGEKLF | 11 | TRBJ1-4 | TRBV28
ASSLVPQGRMNTEAF | 15 | TRBJ1-1 | TRBV5-1
ASSISLAGLREQY | 13 | TRBJ2-7 | TRBV19
ASSLGGLGNEKLF | 13 | TRBJ1-4 | TRBV7-8
ASSRDRAYEQY | 11 | TRBJ2-7 | TRBV19
ASSWGGGEYGYT | 12 | TRBJ1-2 | TRBV5-1
ASSPTGRDYNEQF | 13 | TRBJ2-1 | TRBV11-3
ASSGPQGSYNEQF | 13 | TRBJ2-1 | TRBV9
ASSKGQGTYEQY | 12 | TRBJ2-7 | TRBV5-1
ASSGLMNTEAF | 11 | TRBJ1-1 | TRBV7-8
ASSLGQGKNTGELF | 14 | TRBJ2-2 | TRBV18
AWRGTPQETQY | 11 | TRBJ2-5 | TRBV30
AISEVTGELF | 10 | TRBJ2-2 | TRBV10-3
ASSIGGRGRDTQY | 13 | TRBJ2-3 | TRBV19
ASSSRQGWSLLAKNIQY | 17 | TRBJ2-4 | TRBV7-9
ASSQGLEKGEKLF | 13 | TRBJ1-4 | TRBV18
ASSQDPGGVNGYT | 13 | TRBJ1-2 | TRBV4-1
ASRPGTGGHYGNTIY | 15 | TRBJ1-3 | TRBV5-6
ASREGHFYEQY | 11 | TRBJ2-7 | TRBV28